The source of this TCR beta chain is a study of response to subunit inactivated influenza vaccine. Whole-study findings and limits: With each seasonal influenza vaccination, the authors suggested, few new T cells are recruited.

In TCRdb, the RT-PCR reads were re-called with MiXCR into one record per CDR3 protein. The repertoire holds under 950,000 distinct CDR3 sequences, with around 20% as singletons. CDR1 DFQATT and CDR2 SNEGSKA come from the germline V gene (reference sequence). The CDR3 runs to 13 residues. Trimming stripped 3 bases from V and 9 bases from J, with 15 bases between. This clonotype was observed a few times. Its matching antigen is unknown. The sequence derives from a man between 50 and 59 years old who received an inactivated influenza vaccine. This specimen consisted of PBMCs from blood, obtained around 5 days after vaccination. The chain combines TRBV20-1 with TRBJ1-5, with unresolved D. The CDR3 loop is CSASLTGRGPQHF. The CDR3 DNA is TGCAGTGCTAGCCTGACGGGTCGGGGGCCCCAGCATTTT.